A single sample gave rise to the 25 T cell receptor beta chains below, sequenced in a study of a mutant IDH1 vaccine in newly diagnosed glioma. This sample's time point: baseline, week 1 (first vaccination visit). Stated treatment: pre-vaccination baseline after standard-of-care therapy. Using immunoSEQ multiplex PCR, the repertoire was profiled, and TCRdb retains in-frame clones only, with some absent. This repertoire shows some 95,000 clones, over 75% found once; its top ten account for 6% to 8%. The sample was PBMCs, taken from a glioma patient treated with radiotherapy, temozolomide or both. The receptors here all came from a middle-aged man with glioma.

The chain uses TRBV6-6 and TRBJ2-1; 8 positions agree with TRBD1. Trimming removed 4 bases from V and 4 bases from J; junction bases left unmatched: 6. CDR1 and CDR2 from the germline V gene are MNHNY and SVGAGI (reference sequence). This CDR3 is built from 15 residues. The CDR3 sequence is CASSSSGGSYNEQFF. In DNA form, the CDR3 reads TGTGCCAGCAGTTCTTCAGGGGGCTCGTACAATGAGCAGTTCTTC.

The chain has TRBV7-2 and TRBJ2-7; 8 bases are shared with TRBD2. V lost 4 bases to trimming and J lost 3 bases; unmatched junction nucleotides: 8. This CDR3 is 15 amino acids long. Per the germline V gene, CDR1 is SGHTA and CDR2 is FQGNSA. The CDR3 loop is CASSSGQAGDYEQYF. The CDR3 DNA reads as TGTGCCAGCAGCTCGGGTCAAGCGGGGGACTACGAGCAGTACTTC.

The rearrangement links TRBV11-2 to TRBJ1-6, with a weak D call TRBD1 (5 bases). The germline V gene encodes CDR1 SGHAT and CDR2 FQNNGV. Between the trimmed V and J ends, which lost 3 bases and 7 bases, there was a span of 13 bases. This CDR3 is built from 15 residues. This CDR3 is CASSFFGTGNSPLHF. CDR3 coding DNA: TGTGCCAGCAGCTTTTTCGGGACGGGGAATTCACCCCTCCACTTT.

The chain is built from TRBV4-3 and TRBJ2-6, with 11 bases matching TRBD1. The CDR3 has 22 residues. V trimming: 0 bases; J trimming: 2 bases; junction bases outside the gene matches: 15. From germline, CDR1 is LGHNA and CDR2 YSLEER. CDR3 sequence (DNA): TGCGCCAGCAGCCAAGATCGCTACTGGGGGACAGGGGGTAGAACTGGGGCCAACGTCCTGACTTTC. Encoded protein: CASSQDRYWGTGGRTGANVLTF.

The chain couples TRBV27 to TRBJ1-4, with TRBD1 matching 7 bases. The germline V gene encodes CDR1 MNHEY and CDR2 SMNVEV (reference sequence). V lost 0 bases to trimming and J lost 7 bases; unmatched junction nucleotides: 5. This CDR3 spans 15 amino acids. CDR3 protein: CASSLSGGSGEKLFF. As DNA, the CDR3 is TGTGCCAGCAGTTTATCAGGGGGCTCGGGTGAAAAACTGTTTTTT.

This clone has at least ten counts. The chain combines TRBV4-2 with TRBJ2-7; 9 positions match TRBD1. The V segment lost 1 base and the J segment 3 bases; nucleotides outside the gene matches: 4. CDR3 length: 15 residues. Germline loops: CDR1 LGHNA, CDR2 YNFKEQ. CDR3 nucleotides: TGTGCCAGCAGCCAAGTCGAGACAGGGGGCTACGAGCAGTACTTC. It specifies CASSQVETGGYEQYF.

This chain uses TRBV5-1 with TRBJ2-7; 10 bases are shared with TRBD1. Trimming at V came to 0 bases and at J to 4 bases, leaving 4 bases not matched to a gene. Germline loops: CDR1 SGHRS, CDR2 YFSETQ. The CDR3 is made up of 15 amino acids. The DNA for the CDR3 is TGCGCCAGCAGCTTGGGTGGACAGGGGGTTTACGAGCAGTACTTC. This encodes CASSLGGQGVYEQYF.

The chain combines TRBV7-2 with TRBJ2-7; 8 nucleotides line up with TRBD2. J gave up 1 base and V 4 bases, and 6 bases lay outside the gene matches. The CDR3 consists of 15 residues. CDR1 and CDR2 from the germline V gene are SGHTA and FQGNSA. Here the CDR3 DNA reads TGTGCCAGCAGCTCCCTAGCGGGTCGATCCTACGAGCAGTACTTC. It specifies CASSSLAGRSYEQYF.

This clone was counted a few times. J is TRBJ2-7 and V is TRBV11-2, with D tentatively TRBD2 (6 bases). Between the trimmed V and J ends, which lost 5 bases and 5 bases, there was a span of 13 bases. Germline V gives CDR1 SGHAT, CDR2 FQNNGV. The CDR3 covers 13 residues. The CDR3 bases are TGTGCCAGCAGCCCGGGGGTCGGAGACGAGCAGTACTTC. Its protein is CASSPGVGDEQYF.

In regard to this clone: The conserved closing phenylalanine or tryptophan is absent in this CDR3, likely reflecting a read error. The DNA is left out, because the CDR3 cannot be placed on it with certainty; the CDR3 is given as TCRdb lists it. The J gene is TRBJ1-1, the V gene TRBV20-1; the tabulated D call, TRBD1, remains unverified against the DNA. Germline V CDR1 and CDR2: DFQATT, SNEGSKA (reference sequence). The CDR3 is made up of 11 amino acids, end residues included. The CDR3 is CSAILTTGGTL.

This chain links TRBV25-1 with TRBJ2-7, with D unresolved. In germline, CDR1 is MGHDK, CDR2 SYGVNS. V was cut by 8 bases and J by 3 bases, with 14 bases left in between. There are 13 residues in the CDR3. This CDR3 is CASAHIGGYEQYF. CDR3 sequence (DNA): TGTGCCAGCGCTCACATCGGCGGCTACGAGCAGTACTTC.

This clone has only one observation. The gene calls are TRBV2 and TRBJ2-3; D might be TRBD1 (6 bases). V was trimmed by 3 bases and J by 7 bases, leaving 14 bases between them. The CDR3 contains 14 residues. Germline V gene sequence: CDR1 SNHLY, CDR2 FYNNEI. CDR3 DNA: TGTGCCAGCAGTGACTTTGTCAGGGGAAATACGCAGTATTTT. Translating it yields CASSDFVRGNTQYF. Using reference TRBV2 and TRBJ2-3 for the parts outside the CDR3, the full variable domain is EPEVTQTPSHQVTQMGQEVILRCVPISNHLYFYWYRQILGQKVEFLVSFYNNEISEKSEIFDDQFSVERPDGSNFTLKIRSTKLEDSAMYFCASSDFVRGNTQYFGPGTRLTVL.

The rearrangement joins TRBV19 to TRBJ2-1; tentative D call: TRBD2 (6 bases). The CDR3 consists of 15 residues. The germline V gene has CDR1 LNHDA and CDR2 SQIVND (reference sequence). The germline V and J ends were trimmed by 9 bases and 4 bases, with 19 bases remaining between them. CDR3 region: CASKGGRQPYNEQFF. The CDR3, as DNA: TGTGCCAGCAAAGGAGGGAGGCAGCCTTACAATGAGCAGTTCTTC.

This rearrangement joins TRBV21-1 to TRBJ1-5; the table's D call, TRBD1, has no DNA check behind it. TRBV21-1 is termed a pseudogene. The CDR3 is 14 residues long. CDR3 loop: CASSKSDRVQPQHF. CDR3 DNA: TGTGCCAGCAGCAAAAGTGACAGGGTCCAGCCCCAGCATTTT.

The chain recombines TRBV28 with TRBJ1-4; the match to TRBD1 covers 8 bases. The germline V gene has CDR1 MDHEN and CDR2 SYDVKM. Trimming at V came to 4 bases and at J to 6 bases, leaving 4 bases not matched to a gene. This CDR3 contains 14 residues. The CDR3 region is CASSSGGRDEKLFF. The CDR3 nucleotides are TGTGCCAGCAGTTCAGGGGGCCGAGATGAAAAACTGTTTTTT.

The CDR3 coding sequence is TGTGCCAGCAGTTACCGGGGGAGGCCCTCTGGAAACACCATATATTTT. Residues: CASSYRGRPSGNTIYF. The gene calls are TRBV6-6 and TRBJ1-3; D perhaps matches TRBD1 (5 bases). Per germline, CDR1 MNHNY and CDR2 SVGAGI (reference sequence). The CDR3 length is 16 residues. V lost 2 bases and J 0 bases, leaving 11 bases between the germline ends.

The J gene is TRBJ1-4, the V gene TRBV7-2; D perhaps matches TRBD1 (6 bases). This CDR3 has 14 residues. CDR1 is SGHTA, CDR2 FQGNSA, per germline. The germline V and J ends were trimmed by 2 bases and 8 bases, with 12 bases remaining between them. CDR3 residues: CASSLSGAGEKLFF. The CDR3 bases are TGTGCCAGCAGCTTATCAGGGGCAGGGGAAAAACTGTTTTTT.

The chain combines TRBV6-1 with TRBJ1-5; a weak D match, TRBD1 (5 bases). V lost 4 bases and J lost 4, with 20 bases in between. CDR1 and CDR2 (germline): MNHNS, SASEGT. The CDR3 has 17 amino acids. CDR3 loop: CASSGPGGVGWNQPQHF. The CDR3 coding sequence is TGTGCCAGCAGTGGCCCCGGGGGTGTAGGGTGGAATCAGCCCCAGCATTTT.

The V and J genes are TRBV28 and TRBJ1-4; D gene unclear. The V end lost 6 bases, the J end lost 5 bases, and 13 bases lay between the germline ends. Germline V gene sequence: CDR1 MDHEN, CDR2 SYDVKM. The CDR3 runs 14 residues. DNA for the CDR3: TGTGCCAGCAGGCCACCCCCCGGAAATGAAAAACTGTTTTTT. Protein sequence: CASRPPPGNEKLFF.

CDR3 nucleotide sequence: TGTGCCAGCAGCTTGCAGGAGGGAGACACTGAAGCTTTCTTT. Protein sequence: CASSLQEGDTEAFF. The chain has TRBV5-8 and TRBJ1-1; D gene ambiguous. Per germline, CDR1 SGHTS and CDR2 YDEGEE. The CDR3 has 14 amino acids. V lost 1 base and J lost 3, with 10 bases in between.

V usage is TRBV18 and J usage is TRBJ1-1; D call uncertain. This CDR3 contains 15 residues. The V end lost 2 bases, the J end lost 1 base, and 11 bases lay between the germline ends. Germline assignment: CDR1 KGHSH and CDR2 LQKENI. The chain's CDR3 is CASSPAAVPNTEAFF. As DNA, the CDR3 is TGTGCCAGCTCACCAGCAGCGGTGCCGAACACTGAAGCTTTCTTT.

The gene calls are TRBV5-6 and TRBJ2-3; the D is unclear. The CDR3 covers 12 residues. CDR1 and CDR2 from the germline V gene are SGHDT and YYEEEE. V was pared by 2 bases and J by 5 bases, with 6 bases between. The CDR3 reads CASSLSLDTQYF. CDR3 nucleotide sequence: TGTGCCAGCAGCTTATCATTAGATACGCAGTATTTT.

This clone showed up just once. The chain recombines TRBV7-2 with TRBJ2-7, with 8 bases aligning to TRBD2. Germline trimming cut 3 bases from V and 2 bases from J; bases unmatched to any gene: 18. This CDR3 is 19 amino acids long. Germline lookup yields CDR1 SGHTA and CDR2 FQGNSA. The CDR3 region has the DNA TGTGCCAGCAGCTTGCCCGGGACTAGTAGACTCTCGGGTCCCTACGAGCAGTACTTC. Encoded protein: CASSLPGTSRLSGPYEQYF.

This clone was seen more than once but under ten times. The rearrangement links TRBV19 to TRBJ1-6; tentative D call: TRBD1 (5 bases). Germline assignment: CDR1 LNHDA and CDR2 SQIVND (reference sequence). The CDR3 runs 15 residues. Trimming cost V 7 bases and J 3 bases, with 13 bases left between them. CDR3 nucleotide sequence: TGTGCCAGTAAGCTGGGGCCAGACTATAATTCACCCCTCCACTTT. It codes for CASKLGPDYNSPLHF.

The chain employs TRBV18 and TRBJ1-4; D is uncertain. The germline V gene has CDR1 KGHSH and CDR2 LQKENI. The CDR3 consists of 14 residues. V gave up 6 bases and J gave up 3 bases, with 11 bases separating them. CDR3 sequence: CASSPQMANEKLFF. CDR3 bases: TGTGCCAGCTCCCCCCAGATGGCTAATGAAAAACTGTTTTTT.